Presented here are 17 T cell receptor beta chains from one specimen sequenced in a study of shared clonotypes between healthy human individuals. Assay used: immunoSEQ multiplex PCR; TCRdb lists only in-frame clones, some missing. The sample consists of around 2.5 million clones, 80% to 95% of them appearing once. The sample comprised naive CD4+ T cells from PBMCs. Subset indicated: CD45RA+ positively selected. The source is a young man in good health. Some clones in this sample may be carry-over from other donors' samples.

This chain joins TRBV19 and TRBJ2-5; D call uncertain. The CDR3 runs to 11 residues. Deletions cut 1 base from V and 7 bases from J, with 4 bases between. The V gene's germline CDR1 is LNHDA and CDR2 SQIVND (reference sequence). The CDR3 loop is CASSIVGTQYF. Written as DNA, the CDR3 is TGTGCCAGTAGTATAGTTGGGACCCAGTACTTC.

The chain couples TRBV2 to TRBJ2-7; weak D call: TRBD1 (5 bases). The length of the CDR3 is 14 residues. CDR1 and CDR2 (germline): SNHLY, FYNNEI. V shed 3 bases and J shed 0 bases, with 9 bases lying between them. The CDR3 spells CASSDNRSSYEQYF. CDR3 DNA: TGTGCCAGCAGTGACAACAGGAGCTCCTACGAGCAGTACTTC.

This rearrangement joins TRBV9 to TRBJ1-2; no reliable D call. With 4 bases removed from V and 0 bases from J, the gap between germline ends came to 13 bases. This CDR3 contains 15 residues. Germline CDR1 and CDR2: SGDLS and YYNGEE. CDR3 in amino acids: CASSPRGSANYGYTF. In DNA, the CDR3 is TGTGCCAGCAGCCCCCGAGGGTCAGCTAACTATGGCTACACCTTC.

With respect to this clone: The same CDR3 arises from other DNA sequences in this sample as well. The chain combines TRBV7-2 with TRBJ2-5, with D perhaps TRBD2 (6 bases). Trimming removed 0 bases from V and 5 bases from J, with 13 bases in between. Germline V CDR1 and CDR2: SGHTA, FQGNSA. The CDR3 loop spans 15 amino acids. DNA for the CDR3: TGTGCCAGCAGCTTAGCCCCGGGAGTTGGGGAGACCCAGTACTTC. Amino acids: CASSLAPGVGETQYF.

The chain carries TRBV6-4 and TRBJ2-1; 10 bases match TRBD2. This CDR3 comprises 17 residues. Germline assignment: CDR1 MRHNA and CDR2 SNTAGT. Trimming at V came to 6 bases and at J to 1 base, leaving 9 bases not matched to a gene. Here the CDR3 reads CASSLVASGSSYNEQFF. DNA of the CDR3: TGTGCCAGCAGCCTCGTGGCTAGCGGGAGTTCCTACAATGAGCAGTTCTTC.

A single count supports this clone. The J gene is TRBJ1-2, the V gene TRBV5-3; 7 bases line up with TRBD1. TRBV5-3 is sorted into the ORF group, with uncertain function. V was pared by 8 bases and J by 8 bases, with 18 bases of the junction left unmatched. The CDR3 is 15 amino acids. CDR3 loop: CASSQGAWTGGGYTF. The DNA for the CDR3 is TGTGCCAGCAGCCAAGGCGCATGGACAGGCGGGGGCTACACCTTC.

The chain links TRBV30 to TRBJ2-3; 7 bases are shared with TRBD2. The CDR3 spans 15 residues. The J segment lost 4 bases and the V segment lost 0 bases, leaving 7 bases of the junction unmatched. Germline V gene sequence: CDR1 GTSNPN, CDR2 SVGIG (reference sequence). Written as DNA, the CDR3 is TGTGCCTGGAGTGTACTAAGCGGGACGGCAGATACGCAGTATTTT. It yields the protein CAWSVLSGTADTQYF.

The chain recombines TRBV28 with TRBJ2-4; D unresolved. Trimming took off 2 bases at V and 2 bases at J, with 13 bases between the two ends. The length of the CDR3 is 16 residues. Germline lookup yields CDR1 MDHEN and CDR2 SYDVKM. The CDR3 loop is CASSLIGRDPKNIQYF. CDR3 nucleotide sequence: TGTGCCAGCAGTTTAATCGGTCGAGATCCCAAAAACATTCAGTACTTC.

Concerning this clone: Other DNA sequences in the sample encode the same CDR3. The chain uses TRBV7-2 and TRBJ2-7; TRBD2 might be the D (5 bases). Trimming pared 2 bases from V and 6 bases from J, leaving 5 bases between. CDR3 length: 11 amino acids. CDR1 is SGHTA, CDR2 FQGNSA, per germline. The CDR3 protein is CASSLRGEQYF. As DNA, the CDR3 is TGTGCCAGCAGCTTACGGGGCGAGCAGTACTTC.

V gene TRBV19 combines with J gene TRBJ1-1; D not certain. V was pared by 10 bases and J by 1 base, with 10 bases between. There are 12 residues in the CDR3. The germline V gene has CDR1 LNHDA and CDR2 SQIVND (reference sequence). The CDR3 spells CATRTGNTEAFF. CDR3 DNA sequence: TGTGCCACCCGGACGGGGAACACTGAAGCTTTCTTT.

This chain joins TRBV6-4 and TRBJ2-3; D gene unclear. The CDR3 has 17 amino acids. Germline V gene data show CDR1 as MRHNA and CDR2 as SNTAGT. The ends were cut back, 3 bases at V and 0 bases at J, with 16 bases in the middle. CDR3 region: CASSETSHLTSTDTQYF. In DNA form, the CDR3 reads TGTGCCAGCAGTGAAACGTCTCATCTAACTAGCACAGATACGCAGTATTTT.

This sequence joins TRBV5-6 and TRBJ2-7; D may match TRBD1 or TRBD2 (5 bases each). Germline V lookup: CDR1 SGHDT, CDR2 YYEEEE. The CDR3 has 17 residues. The ends were cut back, 0 bases at V and 5 bases at J, with 21 bases in the middle. Here the CDR3 reads CASSLVSKAGRGHEQYF. The DNA for the CDR3 is TGTGCCAGCAGCTTGGTTAGCAAGGCAGGGCGCGGGCACGAGCAGTACTTC.

V usage is TRBV7-2 and J usage is TRBJ2-7; maybe TRBD2 (6 bases). Trimming removed 1 base at V and 7 bases at J, with 20 bases between. This CDR3 is built from 16 residues. Germline V gives CDR1 SGHTA, CDR2 FQGNSA. Here the CDR3 DNA reads TGTGCCAGCAGCTTAGAGGTCGTTTCGGCGGGGAGGGAGCAGTACTTC. Its translation is CASSLEVVSAGREQYF.

About this clone: This CDR3 is also generated by other DNA sequences in the sample. This chain joins TRBV27 and TRBJ2-7, with a tentative D call TRBD2 (6 bases). The CDR3 loop spans 15 amino acids. Germline V CDR1 and CDR2: MNHEY, SMNVEV (reference sequence). V was cut by 2 bases and J by 2 bases, with 13 bases left in between. The CDR3 loop reads CASSLIRGSPYEQYF. The CDR3 nucleotides are TGTGCCAGCAGTTTAATCCGGGGGAGCCCCTACGAGCAGTACTTC.

The chain uses TRBV18 and TRBJ1-1; TRBD1 matches 7 bases. The CDR3 covers 18 residues. The germline V gene has CDR1 KGHSH and CDR2 LQKENI. Trimming cost V 3 bases and J 0 bases; bases outside gene matches: 13. The CDR3 sequence is CASSPPNRGIRMNTEAFF. CDR3 nucleotides: TGTGCCAGCTCACCCCCTAACAGGGGAATAAGGATGAACACTGAAGCTTTCTTT.

This clone was picked up one time. The chain has TRBV6-5 and TRBJ2-7; TRBD2 agrees at 9 bases. Trimming removed 2 bases from V and 0 bases from J; junction bases left unmatched: 5. The germline V gene encodes CDR1 MNHEY and CDR2 SVGAGI. This CDR3 comprises 16 residues. The CDR3 DNA is TGTGCCAGCAGTTACGGTGGCGGGAGGGGCTCCTACGAGCAGTACTTC. This encodes CASSYGGGRGSYEQYF.

The chain couples TRBV5-4 to TRBJ2-4; 7 nucleotides agree with TRBD2. This CDR3 comprises 17 residues. Per germline, CDR1 SGHNT and CDR2 YYREEE (reference sequence). Trimming cost V 4 bases and J 8 bases; bases outside gene matches: 18. CDR3 coding DNA: TGTGCCAGCAGCCCGGGAGCGGGGCCGAACCCGAGGGACATTCAGTACTTC. It yields the protein CASSPGAGPNPRDIQYF. The variable domain in full, completed from reference TRBV5-4 and TRBJ2-4, reads ETGVTQSPTHLIKTRGQQVTLRCSSQSGHNTVSWYQQALGQGPQFIFQYYREEENGRGNFPPRFSGLQFPNYSSELNVNALELDDSALYLCASSPGAGPNPRDIQYFGAGTRLSVL.